One T cell receptor beta chain is described in this entry. Its cognate antigen is unknown. This specimen comes from a study of cytomegalovirus exposure and HLA in healthy donors. Study-level findings and limits: Researchers reported in a later analysis that a missense DCLRE1C variant was tied to TCR beta V- and J-gene trimming. Later work found most CMV-associated TCR beta chains apparently HLA-restricted. Roughly 170 TCR beta chains were listed as cytomegalovirus-associated. It was in a later analysis that TCR association rates were seen to vary by HLA locus, highest for DRB1 and lowest for HLA-C.

PCR employed 60 Vbeta and 13 Jbeta primers. Sequencing used immunoSEQ multiplex PCR; TCRdb keeps in-frame clones, though not all of them. The sample yields 150,000 to 200,000 clones, approximately 80% seen once. CDR1 and CDR2 from the germline V gene are SGHTA and FQGNSA. The V end lost 5 bases, the J end lost 3 bases, and 16 bases lay between the germline ends. The CDR3 runs 15 residues. The chain employs TRBV7-2 and TRBJ1-1, with D tentatively TRBD1 (5 bases). Sequenced material: PBMCs. The sequence derives from a woman aged 50 to 65 in good health and CMV-seronegative. DNA of the CDR3: TGTGCCAGCAGCCCCCGCCAGGGCGCGGACACTGAAGCTTTCTTT. It yields the protein CASSPRQGADTEAFF.